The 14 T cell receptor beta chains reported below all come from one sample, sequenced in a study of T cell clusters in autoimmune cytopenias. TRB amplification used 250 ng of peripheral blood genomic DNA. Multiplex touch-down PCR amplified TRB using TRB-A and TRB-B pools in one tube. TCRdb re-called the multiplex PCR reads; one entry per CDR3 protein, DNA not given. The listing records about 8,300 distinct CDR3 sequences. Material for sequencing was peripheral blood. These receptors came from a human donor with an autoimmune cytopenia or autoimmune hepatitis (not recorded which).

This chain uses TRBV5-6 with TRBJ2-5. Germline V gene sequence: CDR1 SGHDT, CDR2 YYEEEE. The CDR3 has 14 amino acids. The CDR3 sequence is CASSFAGIQETQYF.

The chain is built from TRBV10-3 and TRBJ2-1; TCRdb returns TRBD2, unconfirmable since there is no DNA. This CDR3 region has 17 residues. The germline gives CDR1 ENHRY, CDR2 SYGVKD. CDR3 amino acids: CASSLMRDRALRDEQFF.

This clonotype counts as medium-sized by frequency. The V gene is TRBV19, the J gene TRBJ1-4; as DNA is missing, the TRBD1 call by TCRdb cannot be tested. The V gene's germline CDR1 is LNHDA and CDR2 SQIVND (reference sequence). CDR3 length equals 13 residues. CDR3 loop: CASSSHRSGKLFF.

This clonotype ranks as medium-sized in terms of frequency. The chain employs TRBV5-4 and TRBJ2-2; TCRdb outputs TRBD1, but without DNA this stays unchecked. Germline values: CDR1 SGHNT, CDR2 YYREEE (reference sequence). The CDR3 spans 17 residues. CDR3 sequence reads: CASSLEPGQTRTGELFF.

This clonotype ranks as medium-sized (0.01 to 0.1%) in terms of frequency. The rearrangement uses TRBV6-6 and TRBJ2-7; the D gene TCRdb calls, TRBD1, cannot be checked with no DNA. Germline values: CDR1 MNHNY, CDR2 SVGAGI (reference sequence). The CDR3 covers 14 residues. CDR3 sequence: CASSTLAVYHEQYF.

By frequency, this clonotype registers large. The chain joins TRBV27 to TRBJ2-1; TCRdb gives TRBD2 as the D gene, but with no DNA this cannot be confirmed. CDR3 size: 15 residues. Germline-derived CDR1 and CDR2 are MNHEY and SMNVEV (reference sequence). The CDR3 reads CASRNRDSTYNEQFF.

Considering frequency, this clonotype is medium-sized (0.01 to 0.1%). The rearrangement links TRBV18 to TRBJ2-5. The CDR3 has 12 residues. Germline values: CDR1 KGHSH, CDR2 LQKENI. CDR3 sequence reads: CASSSEFQTQYF.

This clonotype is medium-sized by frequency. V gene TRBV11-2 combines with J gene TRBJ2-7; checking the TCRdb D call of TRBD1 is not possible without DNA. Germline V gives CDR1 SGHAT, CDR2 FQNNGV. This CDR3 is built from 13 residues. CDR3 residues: CASSSTGGYEQYF.

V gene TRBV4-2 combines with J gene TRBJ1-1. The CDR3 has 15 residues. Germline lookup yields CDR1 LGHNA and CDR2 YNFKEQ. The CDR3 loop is CASSQGQSPNTEAFF.

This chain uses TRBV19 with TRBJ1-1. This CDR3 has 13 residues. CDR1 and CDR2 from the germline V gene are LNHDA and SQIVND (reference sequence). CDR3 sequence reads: CASRTSGDSEAFF.

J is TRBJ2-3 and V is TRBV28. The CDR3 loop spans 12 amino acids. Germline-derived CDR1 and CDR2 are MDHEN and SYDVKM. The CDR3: CASGTSTDTQYF.

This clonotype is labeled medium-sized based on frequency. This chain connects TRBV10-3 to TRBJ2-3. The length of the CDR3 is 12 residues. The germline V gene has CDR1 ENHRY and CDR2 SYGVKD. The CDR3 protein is CATVGSTDTQYF.

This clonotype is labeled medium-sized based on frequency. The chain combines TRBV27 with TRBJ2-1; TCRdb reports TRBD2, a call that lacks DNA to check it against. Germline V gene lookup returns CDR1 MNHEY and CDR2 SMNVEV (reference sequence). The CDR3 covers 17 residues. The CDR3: CASSLSDSLRVYNEQFF.

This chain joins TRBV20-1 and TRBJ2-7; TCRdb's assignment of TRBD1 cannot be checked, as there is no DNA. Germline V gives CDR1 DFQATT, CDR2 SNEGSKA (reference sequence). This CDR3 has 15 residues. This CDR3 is CSAPSSDRGYDEQYF.